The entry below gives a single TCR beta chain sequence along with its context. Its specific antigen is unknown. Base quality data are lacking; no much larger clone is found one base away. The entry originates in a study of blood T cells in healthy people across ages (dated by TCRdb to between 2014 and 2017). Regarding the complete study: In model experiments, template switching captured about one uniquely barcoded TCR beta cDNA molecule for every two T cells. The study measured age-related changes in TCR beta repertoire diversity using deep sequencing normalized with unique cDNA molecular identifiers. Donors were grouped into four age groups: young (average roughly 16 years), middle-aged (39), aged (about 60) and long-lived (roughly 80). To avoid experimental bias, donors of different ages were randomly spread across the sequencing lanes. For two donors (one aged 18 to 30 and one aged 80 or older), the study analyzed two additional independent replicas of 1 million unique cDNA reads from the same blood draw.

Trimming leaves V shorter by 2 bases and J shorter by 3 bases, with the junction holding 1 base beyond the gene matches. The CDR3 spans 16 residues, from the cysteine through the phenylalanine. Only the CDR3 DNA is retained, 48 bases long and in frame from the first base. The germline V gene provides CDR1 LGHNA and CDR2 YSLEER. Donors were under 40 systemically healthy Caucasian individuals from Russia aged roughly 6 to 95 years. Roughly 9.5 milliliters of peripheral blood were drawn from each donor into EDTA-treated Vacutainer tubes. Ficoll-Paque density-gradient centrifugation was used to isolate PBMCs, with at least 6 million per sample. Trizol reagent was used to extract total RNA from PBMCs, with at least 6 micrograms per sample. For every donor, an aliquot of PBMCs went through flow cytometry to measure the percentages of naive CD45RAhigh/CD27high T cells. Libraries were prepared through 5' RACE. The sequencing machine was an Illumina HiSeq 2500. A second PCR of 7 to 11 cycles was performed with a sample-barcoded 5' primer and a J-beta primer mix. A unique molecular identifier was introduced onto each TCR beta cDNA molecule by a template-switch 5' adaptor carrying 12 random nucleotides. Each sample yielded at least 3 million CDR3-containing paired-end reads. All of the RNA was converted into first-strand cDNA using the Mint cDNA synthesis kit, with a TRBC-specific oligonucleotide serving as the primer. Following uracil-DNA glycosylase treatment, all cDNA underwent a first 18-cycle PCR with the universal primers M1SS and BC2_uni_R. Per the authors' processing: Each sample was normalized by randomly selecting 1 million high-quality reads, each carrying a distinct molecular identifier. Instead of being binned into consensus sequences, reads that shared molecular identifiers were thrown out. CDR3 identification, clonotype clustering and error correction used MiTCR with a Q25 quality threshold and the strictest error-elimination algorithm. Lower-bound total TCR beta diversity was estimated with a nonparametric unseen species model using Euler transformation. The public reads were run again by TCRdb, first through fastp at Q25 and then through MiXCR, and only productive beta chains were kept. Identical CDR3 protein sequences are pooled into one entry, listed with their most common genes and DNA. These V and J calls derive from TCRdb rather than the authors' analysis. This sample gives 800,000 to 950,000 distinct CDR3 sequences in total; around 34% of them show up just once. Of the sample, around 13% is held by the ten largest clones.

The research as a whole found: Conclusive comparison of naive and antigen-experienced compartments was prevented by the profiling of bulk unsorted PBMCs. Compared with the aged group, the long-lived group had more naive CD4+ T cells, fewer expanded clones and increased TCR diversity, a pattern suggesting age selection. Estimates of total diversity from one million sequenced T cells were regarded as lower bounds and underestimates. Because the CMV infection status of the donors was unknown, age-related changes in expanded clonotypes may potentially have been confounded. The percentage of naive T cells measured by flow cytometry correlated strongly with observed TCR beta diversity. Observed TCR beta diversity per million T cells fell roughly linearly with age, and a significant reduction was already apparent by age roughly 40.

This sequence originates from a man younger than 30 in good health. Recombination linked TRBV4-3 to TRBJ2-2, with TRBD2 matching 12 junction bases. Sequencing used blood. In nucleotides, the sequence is TGCGCCAGCAGCCAAAGACTAGCGGGGGACACCGGGGAGCTGTTTTTT. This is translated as CASSQRLAGDTGELFF.